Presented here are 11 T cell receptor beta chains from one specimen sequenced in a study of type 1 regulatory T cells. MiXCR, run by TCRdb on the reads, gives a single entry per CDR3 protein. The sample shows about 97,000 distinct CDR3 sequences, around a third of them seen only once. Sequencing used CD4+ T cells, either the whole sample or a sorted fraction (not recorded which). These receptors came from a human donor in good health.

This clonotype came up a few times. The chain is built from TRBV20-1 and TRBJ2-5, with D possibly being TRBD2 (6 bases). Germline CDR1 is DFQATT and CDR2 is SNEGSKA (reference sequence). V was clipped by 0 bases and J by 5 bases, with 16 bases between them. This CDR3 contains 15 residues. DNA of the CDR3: TGCAGTGCTAGAGATCCGAGACTAGTCTCGGAGACCCAGTACTTC. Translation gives CSARDPRLVSETQYF.

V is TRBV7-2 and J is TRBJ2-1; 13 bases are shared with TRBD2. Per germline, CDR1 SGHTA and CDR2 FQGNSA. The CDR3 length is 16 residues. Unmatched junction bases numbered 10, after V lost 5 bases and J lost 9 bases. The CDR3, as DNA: TGTGCCAGCAGCCTCTGGACTAGCGGGAGTTCCAGTGAGCAGTTCTTC. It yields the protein CASSLWTSGSSSEQFF.

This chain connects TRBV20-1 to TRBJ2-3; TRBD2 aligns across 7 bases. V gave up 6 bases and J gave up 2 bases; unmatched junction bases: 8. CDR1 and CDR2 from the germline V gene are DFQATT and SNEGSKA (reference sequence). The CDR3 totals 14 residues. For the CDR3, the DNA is TGCAGTGCCAGCCCCCTAGCGGCCACAGATACGCAGTATTTT. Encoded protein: CSASPLAATDTQYF.

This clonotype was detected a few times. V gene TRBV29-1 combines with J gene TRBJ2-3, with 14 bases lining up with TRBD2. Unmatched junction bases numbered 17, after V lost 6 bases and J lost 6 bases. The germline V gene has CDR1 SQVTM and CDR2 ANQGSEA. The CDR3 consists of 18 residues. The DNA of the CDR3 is TGCAGCGTGGATACGGGACTAGCGGGAGTTCCATCGGTTGATACGCAGTATTTT. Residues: CSVDTGLAGVPSVDTQYF.

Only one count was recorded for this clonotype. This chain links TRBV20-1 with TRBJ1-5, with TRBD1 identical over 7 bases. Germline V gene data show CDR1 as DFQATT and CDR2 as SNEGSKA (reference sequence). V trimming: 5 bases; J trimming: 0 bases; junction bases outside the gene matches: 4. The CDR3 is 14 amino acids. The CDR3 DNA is TGCAGTGCTCCCGGGACAGCTAGCAATCAGCCCCAGCATTTT. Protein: CSAPGTASNQPQHF.

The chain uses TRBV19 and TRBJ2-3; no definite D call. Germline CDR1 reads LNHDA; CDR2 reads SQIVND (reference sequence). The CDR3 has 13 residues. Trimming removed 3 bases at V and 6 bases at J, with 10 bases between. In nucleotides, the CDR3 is TGTGCCAGTAGTATCGCCCCGGCGGATACGCAGTATTTT. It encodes CASSIAPADTQYF.

This CDR3 is CASSLGAGSADNEQFF. CDR3 in DNA: TGTGCCAGCAGCCTAGGGGCCGGGAGTGCGGACAATGAGCAGTTCTTC. The chain employs TRBV7-9 and TRBJ2-1, with D perhaps matching TRBD2 (6 bases). Trimming took 5 bases from V and 5 from J, leaving 19 bases between them. The CDR3 contains 16 residues. CDR1 is SEHNR, CDR2 FQNEAQ, per germline (reference sequence).

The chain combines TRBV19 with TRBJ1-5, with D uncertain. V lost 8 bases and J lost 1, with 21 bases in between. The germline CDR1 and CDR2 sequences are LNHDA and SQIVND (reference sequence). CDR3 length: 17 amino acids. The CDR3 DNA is TGTGCCAGTTCCTCTCCCCAAACCTCAGTCAGCAATCAGCCCCAGCATTTT. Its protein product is CASSSPQTSVSNQPQHF.

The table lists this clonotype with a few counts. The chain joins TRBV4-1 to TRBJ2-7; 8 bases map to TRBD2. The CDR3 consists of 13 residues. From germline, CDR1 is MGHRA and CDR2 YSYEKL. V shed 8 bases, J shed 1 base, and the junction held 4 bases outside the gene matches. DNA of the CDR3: TGCGCCAGCCGGACTAGCCCTTCCTACGAGCAGTACTTC. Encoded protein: CASRTSPSYEQYF.

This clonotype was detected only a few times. Written as DNA, the CDR3 is TGTGCCAGTAGGAGTACAGGGGCCGGGGAGACCCAGTACTTC. Protein sequence: CASRSTGAGETQYF. The chain couples TRBV19 to TRBJ2-5; 7 nucleotides agree with TRBD1. Germline V gene lookup returns CDR1 LNHDA and CDR2 SQIVND (reference sequence). The V segment lost 6 bases and the J segment 5 bases; nucleotides outside the gene matches: 9. The CDR3 contains 14 residues.

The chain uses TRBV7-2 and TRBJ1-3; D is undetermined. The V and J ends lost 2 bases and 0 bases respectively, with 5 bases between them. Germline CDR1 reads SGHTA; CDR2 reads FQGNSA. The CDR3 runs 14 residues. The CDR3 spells CASSLSLSGNTIYF. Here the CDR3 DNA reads TGTGCCAGCAGCTTAAGTCTCTCTGGAAACACCATATATTTT.